The next 8 T cell receptor beta chains were all read from a single sample in a study of control samples from healthy donors and cancer patients. Sequencing was performed with immunoSEQ multiplex PCR; in TCRdb, only in-frame clones are kept and a portion is missing. The sample data list 150,000 to 200,000 clones. The sequenced material came from blood. The receptors shown here come from a woman aged 25 to 45 in good health.

V gene TRBV3-1 (or the pseudogene TRBV3-2) combines with J gene TRBJ1-4; D might be TRBD1 (6 bases). The CDR3 extends over 14 amino acids. Germline assignment: CDR1 LGHDT and CDR2 YNNKEL (reference sequence). V was trimmed by 4 bases and J by 7 bases, leaving 13 bases between them. The CDR3 is CASSPQTGAEKLFF. The CDR3 nucleotides read TGTGCCAGCAGCCCTCAGACAGGTGCTGAAAAACTGTTTTTT.

The chain links TRBV4-3 to TRBJ1-1; D gene unclear. CDR1 and CDR2 (germline): LGHNA, YSLEER. V lost 0 bases and J 1 base, leaving 6 bases between the germline ends. The CDR3 covers 14 residues. The CDR3 here is CASSQETANTEAFF. As DNA, the CDR3 is TGCGCCAGCAGCCAAGAAACAGCGAACACTGAAGCTTTCTTT.

V gene TRBV5-8 combines with J gene TRBJ2-5; the D gene is possibly TRBD1 (6 bases). V was pared by 4 bases and J by 3 bases, with 10 bases between. The CDR3 is made up of 13 amino acids. CDR1 is SGHTS and CDR2 is YDEGEE in the germline V gene. The CDR3 is CASSRNREETQYF. The DNA for the CDR3 is TGTGCCAGCAGCCGCAACAGGGAAGAGACCCAGTACTTC.

V is TRBV18 and J is TRBJ1-5; unclear D gene. The V and J ends lost 6 bases and 4 bases respectively, with 10 bases between them. The length of the CDR3 is 13 residues. The germline V gene encodes CDR1 KGHSH and CDR2 LQKENI. The CDR3 region has the DNA TGTGCCAGCTCGCGGGCCAGAAATCAGCCCCAGCATTTT. This sequence encodes CASSRARNQPQHF.

The chain combines TRBV28 with TRBJ1-4; TRBD1 aligns across 10 bases. Trimming cost V 4 bases and J 5 bases; bases outside gene matches: 7. This CDR3 region has 16 residues. Germline CDR1 reads MDHEN; CDR2 reads SYDVKM. The DNA for the CDR3 is TGTGCCAGCAGTTACGGGACAGGGGCCCAGAATGAAAAACTGTTTTTT. Its protein product is CASSYGTGAQNEKLFF.

The chain recombines TRBV29-1 with TRBJ1-6, with 10 bases matching TRBD1. Germline CDR1 and CDR2: SQVTM and ANQGSEA. This CDR3 spans 16 amino acids. The junction had 5 bases not matched to a gene; V was cut back by 0 bases and J by 6 bases. As DNA, the CDR3 is TGCAGCGTTGAAGATCCCCGGACAGGGGGTAATTCACCCCTCCACTTT. Protein: CSVEDPRTGGNSPLHF.

The chain has TRBV30 and TRBJ2-5; TRBD2 matches 7 bases. Per germline, CDR1 GTSNPN and CDR2 SVGIG (reference sequence). CDR3 length: 12 residues. Trimming took 7 bases from V and 5 from J; bases not matched to a gene: 7. CDR3 nucleotide sequence: TGTGCCTACCACCAGGGAGGGGAGACCCAGTACTTC. Translated, it gives CAYHQGGETQYF.

The chain joins TRBV5-1 to TRBJ1-1; TRBD1 matches 7 bases. CDR1 SGHRS and CDR2 YFSETQ come from the germline V gene. This CDR3 contains 17 residues. V shed 4 bases and J 4 bases; nucleotides not matched to a gene: 16. CDR3 amino acids: CASSPQGGIGGSTEAFF. Here the CDR3 DNA reads TGCGCCAGCAGCCCCCAGGGGGGGATCGGGGGGAGCACTGAAGCTTTCTTT.